The 9 T cell receptor beta chains below all came from one sample that was sequenced in a study of cytomegalovirus exposure and HLA in healthy donors (dated by TCRdb to about 2017). Preparation of the library involved the immunoSEQ multiplex PCR assay. For the multiplex PCR, a mixture combining 60 forward primers for TCR Vbeta segments and 13 reverse primers for TCR Jbeta segments was used. The source is immuneACCESS, and TCRdb retained only in-frame sequences with V and J called. Part of the clones is not carried over; for the studies checked, unresolved V genes explain less than half of this, and the remainder is unexplained. Counted in this sample were 140,000 to 150,000 clones; 66% of them appeared once. The ten largest clones represent 6.5% of the sample. Sequenced material: PBMCs. The receptors here all came from a woman in her fifties or sixties in good health and CMV-seronegative.

About this clone itself: This sample includes further DNA sequences coding for the same CDR3. This chain joins TRBV2 and TRBJ1-1, with D perhaps matching TRBD1 (5 bases). The CDR3 length is 15 residues. V lost 7 bases, J lost 3 bases, and 18 bases lay in between. In germline, CDR1 is SNHLY, CDR2 FYNNEI. CDR3: CASIRGRSGDTEAFF. DNA of the CDR3: TGTGCCAGCATTCGGGGGAGAAGCGGGGACACTGAAGCTTTCTTT.

The rearrangement joins TRBV19 to TRBJ2-3, with 9 bases matching TRBD2. The CDR3 loop spans 15 amino acids. With 3 bases clipped from V and 5 bases from J, the junction kept 6 bases outside the gene matches. CDR1 and CDR2 (germline): LNHDA, SQIVND (reference sequence). CDR3 sequence reads: CASSIGLAGQDTQYF. The DNA for the CDR3 is TGTGCCAGTAGTATTGGGCTAGCGGGGCAAGATACGCAGTATTTT.

The chain joins TRBV7-3 to TRBJ2-5; the match to TRBD1 covers 7 bases. V was pared by 5 bases and J by 2 bases, with 5 bases of the junction left unmatched. Germline V gives CDR1 SGHTA, CDR2 FQGTGA. The CDR3 is 14 amino acids. CDR3 DNA: TGTGCCAGCAGCAGAGACAGGGCGCAAGAGACCCAGTACTTC. This gives the protein CASSRDRAQETQYF.

This clone was counted only a few times. The chain recombines TRBV27 with TRBJ2-1, with 8 bases identical to TRBD2. V shed 4 bases, J shed 3 bases, and the junction held 14 bases outside the gene matches. CDR1 MNHEY and CDR2 SMNVEV come from the germline V gene (reference sequence). The CDR3 spans 18 residues. CDR3 residues: CASSSPAAGGAIYNEQFF. The CDR3 nucleotides are TGTGCCAGCAGTTCCCCCGCTGCCGGGGGGGCCATCTACAATGAGCAGTTCTTC.

V gene TRBV7-3 combines with J gene TRBJ2-5, with 7 nucleotides matching TRBD2. CDR3 length equals 15 residues. From germline, CDR1 is SGHTA and CDR2 FQGTGA. The J segment lost 1 base and the V segment lost 2 bases, leaving 4 bases of the junction unmatched. Here the CDR3 reads CASSLLGGGQETQYF. In nucleotides, the CDR3 is TGTGCCAGCAGCTTACTAGGCGGGGGCCAAGAGACCCAGTACTTC.

The rearrangement links TRBV29-1 to TRBJ1-6; TRBD1 aligns across 10 bases. V was clipped by 4 bases and J by 10 bases; unmatched bases: 7. Germline-derived CDR1 and CDR2 are SQVTM and ANQGSEA. CDR3 length: 14 residues. CDR3: CSVVDRGRGSPLHF. The CDR3 bases are TGCAGCGTTGTCGACAGGGGGCGGGGATCACCCCTCCACTTT.

The genes are TRBV5-4 and TRBJ1-1; D is unresolved. The CDR3 has 13 residues. V lost 0 bases, J lost 1 base, and 4 bases lay in between. Germline assignment: CDR1 SGHNT and CDR2 YYREEE (reference sequence). The CDR3 sequence: CASSLDSNTEAFF. As DNA, the CDR3 is TGTGCCAGCAGCTTGGACTCGAACACTGAAGCTTTCTTT. The whole variable domain, filled in from reference TRBV5-4 and TRBJ1-1, reads ETGVTQSPTHLIKTRGQQVTLRCSSQSGHNTVSWYQQALGQGPQFIFQYYREEENGRGNFPPRFSGLQFPNYSSELNVNALELDDSALYLCASSLDSNTEAFFGQGTRLTVV.

This clone was recorded a few times. This sequence joins TRBV9 and TRBJ1-1; D uncertain. The CDR3 runs to 12 residues. V lost 5 bases and J lost 5, with 10 bases in between. Germline values: CDR1 SGDLS, CDR2 YYNGEE. The CDR3 sequence is CASSLPRTEAFF. CDR3 sequence (DNA): TGTGCCAGCAGTTTACCGCGGACTGAAGCTTTCTTT. Full variable domain (rest looked up from reference TRBV9 and TRBJ1-1): DSGVTQTPKHLITATGQRVTLRCSPRSGDLSVYWYQQSLDQGLQFLIQYYNGEERAKGNILERFSAQQFPDLHSELNLSSLELGDSALYFCASSLPRTEAFFGQGTRLTVV.

This chain links TRBV6-1 with TRBJ1-4; 7 positions agree with TRBD1. V lost 4 bases, J lost 4 bases, and 6 bases stayed unmatched. Germline assignment: CDR1 MNHNS and CDR2 SASEGT. This CDR3 is 15 amino acids long. The CDR3 reads CASSVGQQFNEKLFF. CDR3 coding DNA: TGTGCCAGCAGTGTGGGACAGCAATTTAATGAAAAACTGTTTTTT.